One sample yielded the 29 T cell receptor beta chains listed below, sequenced in a study of OX40 agonist ivuxolimab in advanced cancers. Profiled with immunoSEQ multiplex PCR; TCRdb holds only in-frame clones, not every one. The table records some 81,000 clones, 80% to 90% of them present only once. Sample: CD4+ or CD8+ T cells sorted from blood, taken in a trial of the OX40 agonist ivuxolimab. All receptors come from an adult with an advanced solid tumor such as melanoma, head and neck, liver or kidney cancer.

This chain links TRBV2 with TRBJ2-1; D perhaps matches TRBD2 (7 bases). This CDR3 is 18 amino acids long. CDR1 and CDR2 from the germline V gene are SNHLY and FYNNEI. Trimming cost V 7 bases and J 7 bases, with 29 bases left between them. The CDR3 protein is CASILSAGATPARNEQFF. CDR3 coding DNA: TGTGCCAGCATTCTCTCGGCGGGGGCAACACCCGCCAGGAATGAGCAGTTCTTC.

This rearrangement joins TRBV29-1 to TRBJ1-6; TRBD1 aligns across 7 bases. Unmatched junction bases numbered 10, after V lost 6 bases and J lost 2 bases. The CDR3 totals 16 residues. Per the germline V gene, CDR1 is SQVTM and CDR2 is ANQGSEA. As DNA, the CDR3 is TGCAGCGTATTACCCACAGGGGCCCCCTATAATTCACCCCTCCACTTT. Translating gives CSVLPTGAPYNSPLHF.

This clone was found once. This chain links TRBV7-3 with TRBJ1-2; 8 bases fit TRBD1. Germline loops: CDR1 SGHTA, CDR2 FQGTGA. Germline trimming cut 2 bases from V and 4 bases from J; bases unmatched to any gene: 6. The CDR3 runs to 15 residues. Here the CDR3 reads CASSLGPGGGYGYTF. CDR3 nucleotides: TGTGCCAGCAGCTTAGGCCCAGGGGGCGGCTATGGCTACACCTTC.

This clone has only one observation. V gene TRBV19 combines with J gene TRBJ1-5; 7 bases align to TRBD1. Losses at the gene ends were 6 bases for V and 6 bases for J; bases not matched to a gene: 11. CDR3 length equals 15 residues. Germline V lookup: CDR1 LNHDA, CDR2 SQIVND (reference sequence). The CDR3 protein is CASSPGGSASQPQHF. CDR3 coding DNA: TGTGCCAGTAGCCCAGGGGGATCCGCAAGTCAGCCCCAGCATTTT.

This chain uses TRBV27 with TRBJ2-1; 9 nucleotides agree with TRBD1. Per the germline V gene, CDR1 is MNHEY and CDR2 is SMNVEV (reference sequence). The CDR3 loop spans 15 amino acids. The junction had 10 bases not matched to a gene; V was cut back by 3 bases and J by 10 bases. In DNA, the CDR3 is TGTGCCAGCAGTTTTACCGGGACAGGGCCGGAGGAGCAGTTCTTC. Encoded protein: CASSFTGTGPEEQFF.

The genes are TRBV27 and TRBJ2-2; D is unresolved. Looked up from germline, CDR1 is MNHEY and CDR2 is SMNVEV (reference sequence). V lost 9 bases, J lost 6 bases, and 8 bases lay in between. There are 11 residues in the CDR3. Here the CDR3 reads CASGRAGELFF. CDR3 DNA sequence: TGTGCCAGTGGTCGGGCCGGGGAGCTGTTTTTT.

The gene calls are TRBV6-1 and TRBJ2-7; no reliable D call. Germline V CDR1 and CDR2: MNHNS, SASEGT. V lost 7 bases to trimming and J lost 3 bases, with 10 bases between them. This CDR3 contains 12 residues. The CDR3 protein is CASIPNRYEQYF. The CDR3 region has the DNA TGTGCCAGCATCCCTAACCGCTACGAGCAGTACTTC.

The J gene is TRBJ2-2, the V gene TRBV28; weak D call: TRBD2 (6 bases). The CDR3 contains 16 residues. In germline, CDR1 is MDHEN, CDR2 SYDVKM. Trimming removed 4 bases at V and 7 bases at J, with 19 bases between. The CDR3 nucleotides are TGTGCCAGCAGTTATATGCGGGGAGGAGGACTCGGGGAGCTGTTTTTT. It encodes CASSYMRGGGLGELFF. The variable domain in full, with the rest retrieved from reference TRBV28 and TRBJ2-2, is DVKVTQSSRYLVKRTGEKVFLECVQDMDHENMFWYRQDPGLGLRLIYFSYDVKMKEKGDIPEGYSVSREKKERFSLILESASTNQTSMYLCASSYMRGGGLGELFFGEGSRLTVL.

The chain uses TRBV4-3 and TRBJ2-2; TRBD1 matches at 10 bases. CDR1 and CDR2 from the germline V gene are LGHNA and YSLEER. Trimming removed 2 bases from V and 5 bases from J; junction bases left unmatched: 5. The length of the CDR3 is 16 residues. The CDR3 protein is CASSQRDRGLTGELFF. The CDR3 DNA reads TGCGCCAGCAGCCAACGCGACAGGGGGCTGACCGGGGAGCTGTTTTTT.

The CDR3 spells CASSLQLAGRRETQYF. The CDR3 bases are TGTGCCAGCAGCTTGCAACTAGCGGGGCGTCGGGAGACCCAGTACTTC. The V call is TRBV5-4, the J call TRBJ2-5; TRBD2 matches 10 bases. Germline V gene data show CDR1 as SGHNT and CDR2 as YYREEE (reference sequence). The CDR3 runs 16 residues. The trim removed 1 base at V and 5 bases at J, leaving 8 bases unmatched.

This chain connects TRBV7-3 to TRBJ2-1; D is perhaps TRBD1 or TRBD2 (6 bases each). Germline V gives CDR1 SGHTA, CDR2 FQGTGA. The CDR3 loop spans 15 amino acids. Trimming pared 3 bases from V and 5 bases from J, leaving 14 bases between. DNA of the CDR3: TGTGCCAGCAGCTTTGGAGGGGGAAGTAACAATGAGCAGTTCTTC. It is translated as CASSFGGGSNNEQFF.

The chain carries TRBV7-9 and TRBJ2-3; 9 nucleotides line up with TRBD2. The trim removed 0 bases at V and 6 bases at J, leaving 7 bases unmatched. This CDR3 region has 16 residues. Germline V gene data show CDR1 as SEHNR and CDR2 as FQNEAQ (reference sequence). In DNA, the CDR3 is TGTGCCAGCAGCTTAGCGGCCCTAGCGGGGATTGATACGCAGTATTTT. This sequence encodes CASSLAALAGIDTQYF.

V is TRBV7-9 and J is TRBJ1-2; the D is unclear. The CDR3 extends over 15 amino acids. Between the trimmed V and J ends, which lost 0 bases and 5 bases, there was a span of 13 bases. Germline loops: CDR1 SEHNR, CDR2 FQNEAQ (reference sequence). The chain's CDR3 is CASSLARFQSYGYTF. The CDR3 DNA reads TGTGCCAGCAGCTTAGCTCGGTTCCAGAGTTATGGCTACACCTTC.

The chain carries TRBV2 and TRBJ2-6; no reliable D call. Trimming removed 9 bases at V and 3 bases at J, with 9 bases between. The CDR3 loop spans 13 amino acids. CDR1 SNHLY and CDR2 FYNNEI come from the germline V gene. CDR3 bases: TGTGCCAGTGGGATAATTGGGGCCAACGTCCTGACTTTC. Translating gives CASGIIGANVLTF.

This clone occurred many times. The chain carries TRBV9 and TRBJ1-2; D is ambiguous. The CDR3 is made up of 12 amino acids. Germline CDR1 SGDLS, CDR2 YYNGEE. V was shortened by 3 bases and J by 2 bases, with 5 bases between the two germline ends. CDR3 protein: CASSADNYGYTF. The DNA for the CDR3 is TGTGCCAGCAGCGCGGACAACTATGGCTACACCTTC.

The rearrangement links TRBV7-3 to TRBJ1-1, with D perhaps matching TRBD1 (6 bases). V shed 2 bases and J shed 4 bases, with 11 bases lying between them. The CDR3 runs 14 residues. Germline V lookup: CDR1 SGHTA, CDR2 FQGTGA. Written as DNA, the CDR3 is TGTGCCAGCAGCTTAGAAGGGGGGACCACTGAAGCTTTCTTT. Amino acid sequence: CASSLEGGTTEAFF. Full variable domain (remainder filled in from reference TRBV7-3 and TRBJ1-1): GAGVSQTPSNKVTEKGKYVELRCDPISGHTALYWYRQSLGQGPEFLIYFQGTGAADDSGLPNDRFFAVRPEGSVSTLKIQRTERGDSAVYLCASSLEGGTTEAFFGQGTRLTVV.

The V and J genes are TRBV10-1 and TRBJ1-5; the match to TRBD1 covers 9 bases. The CDR3 loop spans 17 amino acids. Germline assignment: CDR1 WNHNN and CDR2 SYGVQD (reference sequence). After removal of 4 bases from V and 5 bases from J, the junction contained 12 bases not matched to a gene. Here the CDR3 reads CASSATRWGQGDQPQHF. The CDR3 region has the DNA TGCGCCAGCAGTGCCACACGCTGGGGACAGGGTGATCAGCCCCAGCATTTT.

The CDR3 coding sequence is TGTGCCACCAGCAGAGATAAAGGGTTCAATCAGCCCCAGCATTTT. It codes for CATSRDKGFNQPQHF. The chain uses TRBV15 and TRBJ1-5, with D unclear. V shed 0 bases and J shed 3 bases, with 9 bases lying between them. The V gene's germline CDR1 is LNHNV and CDR2 YYDKDF (reference sequence). The CDR3 consists of 15 residues.

The V call is TRBV5-4, the J call TRBJ2-1; tentative D call: TRBD2 (6 bases). V was trimmed by 10 bases and J by 4 bases, leaving 15 bases between them. The CDR3 totals 13 residues. Germline lookup yields CDR1 SGHNT and CDR2 YYREEE (reference sequence). The CDR3 DNA follows: TGTGCCTCCGGCCCCAGCGGGTACAATGAGCAGTTCTTC. The encoded protein is CASGPSGYNEQFF.

The chain recombines TRBV4-1 with TRBJ2-5, with a tentative D call TRBD1 (5 bases). This CDR3 spans 18 amino acids. Deletions cut 0 bases from V and 5 bases from J, with 22 bases between. Germline loops: CDR1 MGHRA, CDR2 YSYEKL. CDR3 amino acids: CASSQDLGSEGARETQYF. Here the CDR3 DNA reads TGCGCCAGCAGCCAAGATTTGGGCTCGGAAGGGGCGCGGGAGACCCAGTACTTC.

The chain recombines TRBV7-9 with TRBJ2-3, with 7 bases that match TRBD2. The CDR3 has 15 residues. Germline trimming cut 1 base from V and 6 bases from J; bases unmatched to any gene: 7. Germline assignment: CDR1 SEHNR and CDR2 FQNEAQ (reference sequence). The DNA of the CDR3 is TGTGCCAGCAGCTTAGTTGGAGCGGGGACGGATACGCAGTATTTT. Encoded protein: CASSLVGAGTDTQYF.

The chain couples TRBV28 to TRBJ1-1, with D perhaps matching TRBD1 (5 bases). The germline V gene has CDR1 MDHEN and CDR2 SYDVKM. This CDR3 has 15 residues. V shed 6 bases and J shed 2 bases, with 16 bases lying between them. The CDR3 nucleotides are TGTGCCAGCAGACCAACAGGCAACTCAAACACTGAAGCTTTCTTT. Translation: CASRPTGNSNTEAFF.

The chain is built from TRBV28 and TRBJ2-3, with 8 nucleotides matching TRBD1. This CDR3 has 16 amino acids. Germline lookup yields CDR1 MDHEN and CDR2 SYDVKM. V dropped 3 bases and J dropped 6; count of bases not matched to a gene: 11. The CDR3 DNA reads TGTGCCAGCAGTTTCGTGGTGGGACAGGTCAGGGATACGCAGTATTTT. Its translation: CASSFVVGQVRDTQYF.

The gene calls are TRBV27 and TRBJ1-5; D unclear. Trimming shortened V by 4 bases and J by 1 base, and 5 bases separated the two germline ends. Per the germline V gene, CDR1 is MNHEY and CDR2 is SMNVEV (reference sequence). This CDR3 spans 13 amino acids. For the CDR3, the DNA is TGTGCCAGCAGTTCGAGGAGCAATCAGCCCCAGCATTTT. This sequence encodes CASSSRSNQPQHF.

CDR3 in DNA: TGTGCCTGGAGCCGCGCGGGGCCTAGCTCTGGAAACACCATATATTTT. It is translated as CAWSRAGPSSGNTIYF. The chain is built from TRBV30 and TRBJ1-3, with D possibly matching TRBD1 (5 bases). V dropped 3 bases and J dropped 0 bases, with 15 bases sitting between them. The CDR3 is 16 residues long. Germline loops: CDR1 GTSNPN, CDR2 SVGIG (reference sequence). Together with reference TRBV30 and TRBJ1-3, the CDR3 gives the full variable domain: SQTIHQWPATLVQPVGSPLSLECTVEGTSNPNLYWYRQAAGRGLQLLFYSVGIGQISSEVPQNLSASRPQDRQFILSSKKLLLSDSGFYLCAWSRAGPSSGNTIYFGEGSWLTVV.

The chain links TRBV29-1 to TRBJ2-5, with D perhaps matching TRBD1 (5 bases). CDR3 size: 14 residues. V was shortened by 3 bases and J by 0 bases, with 11 bases between the two germline ends. CDR1 is SQVTM and CDR2 is ANQGSEA in the germline V gene. CDR3 sequence: CSVEDTQYQETQYF. The CDR3 DNA follows: TGCAGCGTTGAGGACACACAGTACCAAGAGACCCAGTACTTC.

This clone was recorded a few times. V is TRBV30 and J is TRBJ2-1, with D hard to call. This CDR3 region has 12 residues. V was trimmed by 4 bases and J by 6 bases, leaving 10 bases between them. Germline V gives CDR1 GTSNPN, CDR2 SVGIG (reference sequence). As DNA, the CDR3 is TGTGCCTGGACCAATTGGGGCAATGAGCAGTTCTTC. It yields the protein CAWTNWGNEQFF.

The genes are TRBV5-4 and TRBJ1-6; TRBD1 matches at 8 bases. Germline-derived CDR1 and CDR2 are SGHNT and YYREEE (reference sequence). CDR3 length equals 15 residues. The junction had 10 bases not matched to a gene; V was cut back by 4 bases and J by 10 bases. Here the CDR3 reads CASSPGQGEGSPLHF. The CDR3 DNA reads TGTGCCAGCAGCCCAGGACAGGGCGAAGGGTCACCCCTCCACTTT.

V usage is TRBV19 and J usage is TRBJ1-3; D is ambiguous. The CDR3 spans 15 residues. Germline V gives CDR1 LNHDA, CDR2 SQIVND (reference sequence). Between the trimmed V and J ends, which lost 5 bases and 3 bases, there was a span of 14 bases. In DNA form, the CDR3 reads TGTGCCAGTAGTCGGACTGCGCCACTTGGAAACACCATATATTTT. This gives the protein CASSRTAPLGNTIYF.